Here is one T cell receptor (beta chain) with its context. Clones were read by immunoSEQ multiplex PCR, and TCRdb kept only the in-frame ones, dropping some. The sample records a few thousand clones, roughly two thirds being singletons. The CDR3 sequence is 15 residues long. The V and J ends lost 2 bases and 7 bases, in that order; junction bases with no gene match: 10. Germline V gene data show CDR1 as MNHGY and CDR2 as SAAAGT. The data are from a study of preoperative IRX-2 immunotherapy in early breast cancer. Regarding treatment: preoperative locoregional IRX-2 cytokine immunotherapy. Preoperative locoregional IRX-2 cytokine immunotherapy was tested in the phase Ib source study.

The sequencing used tumor tissue, collected before IRX-2 immunotherapy. The genes are TRBV6-8 and TRBJ2-7, with TRBD2 matching over 8 bases. The clonotype was recovered from a human donor with breast cancer. For the CDR3, the DNA is TGTGCCAGCAGTTACACTCCCGCGAGCGGGGGAGAGCAGTACGTC. This translates into CASSYTPASGGEQYV.